The source of this T cell receptor beta chain is a study of T-cell memory formation after mild COVID-19 (dated by TCRdb to about 2021). At the level of the whole study: TCR sequence clusters from the two donors were largely donor specific. In a couple of donors, T-cell clones that expanded and contracted after mild COVID-19 were tracked by sequencing TCRalpha and TCRbeta repertoires over time. Two young, previously healthy adult volunteers made up the cohort, one male and one female. The investigation overall reported the following: From day 15 to 85, contracting clones showed balanced CD4/CD8 phenotypes, whereas a second wave of clones that expanded from day 15 to 37 leaned towards CD4+. Contracting CD4+ clones appeared mostly in the CM and EM memory subsets, whereas CD8+ clones were enriched in EMRA. The study covered only a couple of mild cases, and larger cohorts including severe cases with pre-infection samples were considered necessary. The detection of some responding clones in pre-infection memory suggests that pre-existing cross-reactive memory T cells joined the SARS-CoV-2 response. Whether the second-wave clones peaking on day 37 were SARS-CoV-2 specific was not confirmed.

Ficoll-Paque density gradient centrifugation was used to isolate PBMCs. Spanning cysteine to phenylalanine, the CDR3 consists of 12 amino acids. CDR3 DNA only is kept here, 36 bases in frame from base 1. Deletion took 4 bases off V and 3 bases off J, with a span of 7 bases between the germline ends. Based on the germline V gene, the CDR1 and CDR2 sequences are SGHVS and FQNEAQ. Comments on this clonotype: The antigen this receptor binds is unknown. Base qualities are not recorded, but no much larger clone differs from it by a single base.

These reads were obtained on an Illumina NovaSeq 6000. TCRalpha and TCRbeta cDNA libraries were constructed by 5'RACE with constant-segment primers, with sample barcodes and unique molecular identifiers being introduced. Trizol reagent was used to extract RNA from every sample. Amplification of the libraries took two PCR steps, and the second step added a second sample barcode plus Illumina TruSeq adapters. The libraries were sequenced on an Illumina NovaSeq using 2 x 150 bp paired-end reads. As for the original processing: Demultiplexing of reads and collapsing into UMI-guided consensus sequences were performed with migec v1.2.7. Using mixcr v2.1.11, UMI consensuses were aligned to TRA and TRB V and J templates and then assembled into clonotypes. Expanded or contracted clonotypes were those called significant by both edgeR and NoisET, with noise models trained on biological replicates. For edgeR calls, a false discovery rate-adjusted p below 0.01 and a log2 fold-change threshold of 1 were applied. As an exploratory analysis of dynamics, max-normalized trajectories of the 1000 most abundant clonotypes were examined by PCA with hierarchical clustering. Separately sequenced CD4+ and CD8+ repertoires were used to assign the CD4 or CD8 phenotype of responding clones. Clones were called with MiXCR by TCRdb after fastp trimmed the public reads at Q25, and only in-frame beta chains were retained. Entries are consolidated by CDR3 protein sequence, retaining the most common genes and DNA. These V and J calls originate from TCRdb's pipeline instead of the authors' own analysis. The sample has roughly 200,000 distinct CDR3 sequences on record, 16% of them singletons. About 2% of the sample comes from the top ten.

The receptor's source is an adult woman who had mild COVID-19 (a few samples of this study predate the infection). The sample titles of this study are shuffled in the database, so cell type and time point are left out; the donor was told from shared clones. The chain couples TRBV7-8 to TRBJ2-7, with no D gene named confidently. What was sequenced was PBMCs or a T cell subset sorted from them (not recorded which). This receptor carries the CDR3 CASSYNHYEQYF. The sequenced DNA is TGTGCCAGCAGCTACAACCACTACGAGCAGTACTTC.